This is a list of T cell receptor beta chains from one sample in a study of shared clonotypes between healthy human individuals. Generated by immunoSEQ multiplex PCR, the TCRdb table keeps only in-frame clones and is missing some. Of around 750,000 clones in the sample, approximately 79% were seen once. The sample was memory CD4+ T cells sorted from blood. The receptors originated from a woman aged 25 to 39 in good health. The CDR3 runs from the conserved cysteine through the conserved F or W. Each record gives: CDR3 DNA, CDR3 protein, V gene, D gene, J gene, clone size. D genes are given only for firm matches. Clone size is shown for a subset of rows, as once, few, many or a class of expanded clone.

TGTGCCAGCAGAGCCCTGACGGATCCCTACGAGCAGTACTTC,CASRALTDPYEQYF,TRBV6-1,.,TRBJ2-7,.
TGTGCCAGCTCACCTCCCCGGACAGGGGCGGGAGAGCAGTACTTC,CASSPPRTGAGEQYF,TRBV18,TRBD1,TRBJ2-7,few
TGCGCCAGCAGCTTAACTAGCGGAACCTATCGCACAGATACGCAGTATTTT,CASSLTSGTYRTDTQYF,TRBV5-1,TRBD2,TRBJ2-3,.
TGCAGCGTAAGGACAGGAGGCGAGACCCAGTACTTC,CSVRTGGETQYF,TRBV29-1,TRBD1,TRBJ2-5,.
TGTGCCAGCAGCACCGGGACTAGCGGGACCTTCTACGAGCAGTACTTC,CASSTGTSGTFYEQYF,TRBV7-9,TRBD2,TRBJ2-7,.
TGTGCCAGCAGCTTGGGACAAGGGGTAGGCGGGGAGCTGTTTTTT,CASSLGQGVGGELFF,TRBV5-6,.,TRBJ2-2,.
TGTGCCATAGGACTAGCGGAAAACAATGAGCAGTTCTTC,CAIGLAENNEQFF,TRBV10-3,TRBD2,TRBJ2-1,once
TGTGCCAGTAGAAACCCTAGCGGGGGGGGCAATGAGCAGTTCTTC,CASRNPSGGGNEQFF,TRBV19,TRBD2,TRBJ2-1,.
TGTGCCAGTAGGTGGACAGGGGGATCGGAGACCCAGTACTTC,CASRWTGGSETQYF,TRBV19,TRBD1,TRBJ2-5,.
TGTGCCAGCAGCCAAGTGTACGGGGTAGGGAACACCGGGGAGCTGTTTTTT,CASSQVYGVGNTGELFF,TRBV4-2,.,TRBJ2-2,.
TGTGCCAGCAGTTCCTCGGGACAGAGAAACACTGAAGCTTTCTTT,CASSSSGQRNTEAFF,TRBV6-6,TRBD1,TRBJ1-1,.
TGTGCCAGCAGCCCCGGTTGGACCGGGGAGCTGTTTTTT,CASSPGWTGELFF,TRBV7-3,.,TRBJ2-2,.
TGCAGTGCTCGGGGGAACACTGAAGCTTTCTTT,CSARGNTEAFF,TRBV20-1,.,TRBJ1-1,few
TGTGCCAGCAGCGTCCGACTAGGAGAAGGCGCAGATACGCAGTATTTT,CASSVRLGEGADTQYF,TRBV21-1,.,TRBJ2-3,.
TGCGCCAGCAGCTTCGACTCTACCGCCTACAATGAGCAGTTCTTC,CASSFDSTAYNEQFF,TRBV5-1,.,TRBJ2-1,.
TGTGCCACCAGCAGACTAGCGGGACCGCGGGGGCAGTTCTTC,CATSRLAGPRGQFF,TRBV15,TRBD2,TRBJ2-1,once
TGCAGCGTTGGGGGTAAGGACTATGGCTACACCTTC,CSVGGKDYGYTF,TRBV29-1,.,TRBJ1-2,few
TGCGCCAGCAGCCGCGATTACTCAGGAGGGAGTGGCACAGATACGCAGTATTTT,CASSRDYSGGSGTDTQYF,TRBV4-1,.,TRBJ2-3,.
TGTGCCAGCCCATCGTTCACCGGGGAGCTGTTTTTT,CASPSFTGELFF,TRBV19,.,TRBJ2-2,.
TGTGCCAGCAGTACCGGACCGCCTAGGTCCTACGAGCAGTACTTC,CASSTGPPRSYEQYF,TRBV28,.,TRBJ2-7,few
TGTGCCAGCAGGGAGCGGGAGGGAGCCTACGAGCAGTACTTC,CASREREGAYEQYF,TRBV2,TRBD2,TRBJ2-7,.
TGTGCCAGCAGTGTATCCCCCGAAAAACTGTTTTTT,CASSVSPEKLFF,TRBV2,.,TRBJ1-4,.
TGTGCCAGCAGTTTAGGGACAGCTAACTATGGCTACACCTTC,CASSLGTANYGYTF,TRBV28,TRBD1,TRBJ1-2,few
TGTGCCATCAGGGAAGGACAGGGGGCGGGCGAGCAGTACTTC,CAIREGQGAGEQYF,TRBV10-3,TRBD1,TRBJ2-7,.
TGTGCCAGCAGTAACCAGCGGGACGCGAACACCGGGGAGCTGTTTTTT,CASSNQRDANTGELFF,TRBV6-6,TRBD2,TRBJ2-2,.
TGTGCCTGGCAGGGGCAAGAGACCCAGTACTTC,CAWQGQETQYF,TRBV30,.,TRBJ2-5,.
TGTGCCAGCAGACAACCGGGACAGGGGGCCTACGAGCAGTACTTC,CASRQPGQGAYEQYF,TRBV28,TRBD1,TRBJ2-7,.
TGTGCCAGCAGCGTAGCGGGGTTCGGGGCAGATACGCAGTATTTT,CASSVAGFGADTQYF,TRBV9,.,TRBJ2-3,few
TGTGCCAGCACCGGGACTAGCGTGTATGAGGGAGAGACCCAGTACTTC,CASTGTSVYEGETQYF,TRBV7-9,TRBD2,TRBJ2-5,.
TGTGCCAGCAGCCAAACCGGGACAACGCTTTCCTACGAGCAGTACTTC,CASSQTGTTLSYEQYF,TRBV14,.,TRBJ2-7,.
TGTGCCACCAGCAGGGACATCTCCTACGAGCAGTACTTC,CATSRDISYEQYF,TRBV15,.,TRBJ2-7,.
TGTGCCAGCTCAGGACTAGCGGGAGTGGCAGATACGCAGTATTTT,CASSGLAGVADTQYF,TRBV18,TRBD2,TRBJ2-3,.
TGTGCCAGCAGCTTAGTTAGGGGGTCCTACAATGAGCAGTTCTTC,CASSLVRGSYNEQFF,TRBV11-2,.,TRBJ2-1,few
TGCGCCAGCAGCTTGGATCCAGGGGTCACCTACAATGAGCAGTTCTTC,CASSLDPGVTYNEQFF,TRBV5-1,.,TRBJ2-1,.
TGTGCTAGTGGTTTGCTAAGGGGGGGCTCGGGCACCGGGGAGCTGTTTTTT,CASGLLRGGSGTGELFF,TRBV12-5,.,TRBJ2-2,.
TGTGCCAGCAGCGCCAAGTACAGCTCCTACGAGCAGTACTTC,CASSAKYSSYEQYF,TRBV7-2,.,TRBJ2-7,few
TGTGCCAGCAGCCACGCGATCAGGGGGACCACCGGGGAGCTGTTTTTT,CASSHAIRGTTGELFF,TRBV28,TRBD1,TRBJ2-2,.
TGTGCCAGCAGTTACAGCGCTGGGGCCAACGTCCTGACTTTC,CASSYSAGANVLTF,TRBV27,.,TRBJ2-6,.
TGTGCCTGGAGTGTAGACAGGGGTGCTGGCTATACCTTC,CAWSVDRGAGYTF,TRBV30,TRBD1,TRBJ1-2,.
TGTGCCAGCAGTTTCAGTACTGGACAGTTCCATCAGCCCCAGCATTTT,CASSFSTGQFHQPQHF,TRBV28,.,TRBJ1-5,few
TGTGCCAGCAGCGCCAGGGGGGGTTTTGGCAATGAGCAGTTCTTC,CASSARGGFGNEQFF,TRBV5-4,.,TRBJ2-1,.
TGTGCCAGCAGCGGCATAGCCCGGGACTCCATTTACTACAATGAGCAGTTCTTC,CASSGIARDSIYYNEQFF,TRBV11-2,.,TRBJ2-1,.
TGCGCCAGCAGCTCCCCCGGGACAGCGGGGGTTAAGTACGAGCAGTACTTC,CASSSPGTAGVKYEQYF,TRBV5-1,.,TRBJ2-7,once
TGTGCCAGCAGCTTAGGACGGGGGCTCTACGAGCAGTACTTC,CASSLGRGLYEQYF,TRBV7-2,.,TRBJ2-7,.
TGTGCCAGCAGTTTAGGGGGTTCACCCCTCCACTTT,CASSLGGSPLHF,TRBV28,.,TRBJ1-6,few
TGTGCCAGCAGCTGGGGACGGGGGAACACTGAAGCTTTCTTT,CASSWGRGNTEAFF,TRBV7-6,.,TRBJ1-1,few
TGTGCCAGCAGTTTCTGGACAGGGGGCTTTCAGCCCCAGCATTTT,CASSFWTGGFQPQHF,TRBV28,TRBD1,TRBJ1-5,.
TGTGCCAGCAGTCCCGTCTACAGGAAGCCCCAAGAGACCCAGTACTTC,CASSPVYRKPQETQYF,TRBV11-2,.,TRBJ2-5,.
TGTGCCAGCAGTTCCCAGCCCCAAGCGGCCTACGAGCAGTACTTC,CASSSQPQAAYEQYF,TRBV28,.,TRBJ2-7,.
TGTGCCAGCAGCTTGCCTACCGCCTATGGCTACACCTTC,CASSLPTAYGYTF,TRBV5-4,.,TRBJ1-2,.
TGTGCCAGCTCACCACCTACTGCGGGAGCTGGCAATGAGCAGTTCTTC,CASSPPTAGAGNEQFF,TRBV18,TRBD2,TRBJ2-1,.
TGTGCCAGCAGTTTACCAGGTTCCACAGATACGCAGTATTTT,CASSLPGSTDTQYF,TRBV28,.,TRBJ2-3,.
TGTGCCAGCAGCTTAGGGGGACATCGCCAAGAGACCCAGTACTTC,CASSLGGHRQETQYF,TRBV11-3,.,TRBJ2-5,.